The 31 T cell receptor beta chains reported below all come from one sample, sequenced in a study of identical twins. TCRdb reanalysed the 5' RACE reads using MiXCR and keeps one entry per CDR3 protein. Among about 720,000 distinct CDR3 sequences listed, 8.6% were seen once. The same specimen was also included in a second study, on yellow fever vaccine responses in identical twins.

The material sequenced was PBMCs. Receptors were obtained from a woman aged 18-35 years in good health.

The genes are TRBV6-1 and TRBJ2-2; no clear D. This CDR3 has 13 residues. The germline gives CDR1 MNHNS, CDR2 SASEGT. Trimming took off 4 bases at V and 0 bases at J, with 3 bases between the two ends. The CDR3 bases are TGTGCCAGCAGTGGACCGAACACCGGGGAGCTGTTTTTT. It codes for CASSGPNTGELFF.

This clonotype was recorded a few times. V usage is TRBV27 and J usage is TRBJ2-7; D might be TRBD1 or TRBD2, each matching 5 bases. Germline CDR1 reads MNHEY; CDR2 reads SMNVEV (reference sequence). Deletions cut 2 bases from V and 0 bases from J, with 11 bases between. The CDR3 is 15 residues long. The CDR3 reads CASSLNRDGSYEQYF. DNA for the CDR3: TGTGCCAGCAGTTTAAACCGGGACGGCTCCTACGAGCAGTACTTC.

This clonotype was counted only a few times. The V call is TRBV4-3, the J call TRBJ2-1, with TRBD2 as a possible D gene (6 bases). V lost 5 bases, J lost 8 bases, and 13 bases lay in between. Germline loops: CDR1 LGHNA, CDR2 YSLEER. The length of the CDR3 is 13 residues. The CDR3 sequence: CASSSWGVDEQFF. The CDR3 DNA sequence: TGCGCCAGCAGCTCTTGGGGGGTCGATGAGCAGTTCTTC.

This clonotype occurred a few times. The chain has TRBV7-2 and TRBJ1-5; weak D call: TRBD1 (6 bases). The CDR3 covers 16 residues. The germline V and J ends were trimmed by 5 bases and 2 bases, with 16 bases remaining between them. CDR1 SGHTA and CDR2 FQGNSA come from the germline V gene. CDR3 bases: TGTGCCAGCAGCAAAGAGGGGGGGCTTCGCAATCAGCCCCAGCATTTT. It yields the protein CASSKEGGLRNQPQHF. The whole variable domain, remainder taken from reference TRBV7-2 and TRBJ1-5, is GAGVSQSPSNKVTEKGKDVELRCDPISGHTALYWYRQSLGQGLEFLIYFQGNSAPDKSGLPSDRFSAERTGGSVSTLTIQRTQQEDSAVYLCASSKEGGLRNQPQHFGDGTRLSIL.

The chain couples TRBV7-2 to TRBJ2-1, with D tentatively TRBD1 or TRBD2 (5 bases each). Trimming took off 4 bases at V and 6 bases at J, with 13 bases between the two ends. The CDR3 totals 14 residues. The germline V gene has CDR1 SGHTA and CDR2 FQGNSA. The CDR3 region is CASSWDPLVNEQFF. The CDR3 nucleotides read TGTGCCAGCAGCTGGGACCCGCTGGTCAATGAGCAGTTCTTC.

The chain couples TRBV7-9 to TRBJ1-1; no definite D call. The CDR3 runs to 11 residues. CDR1 is SEHNR and CDR2 is FQNEAQ in the germline V gene (reference sequence). Trimming shortened V by 8 bases and J by 7 bases, and 11 bases separated the two germline ends. The CDR3 DNA follows: TGTGCCAGCGAGGCAGGCGGTGAAGCTTTCTTT. Residues: CASEAGGEAFF. The complete variable domain, with remaining parts taken from reference TRBV7-9 and TRBJ1-1, reads DTGVSQNPRHKITKRGQNVTFRCDPISEHNRLYWYRQTLGQGPEFLTYFQNEAQLEKSRLLSDRFSAERPKGSFSTLEIQRTEQGDSAMYLCASEAGGEAFFGQGTRLTVV.

This clonotype was seen a few times. The chain is built from TRBV6-2 or TRBV6-3 and TRBJ1-5, with D perhaps matching TRBD1 (6 bases). The CDR3 loop spans 14 amino acids. Per germline, CDR1 MNHEY and CDR2 SVGEGT. The V end was cut by 11 bases, the J end by 2 bases, with 16 bases between. The CDR3 coding sequence is TGTGCCGGCGGACAGTTATGGGGCAATCAGCCCCAGCATTTT. It encodes CAGGQLWGNQPQHF.

At least ten counts were recorded for this clonotype. V usage is TRBV9 and J usage is TRBJ2-1, with D maybe TRBD2 (5 bases). Germline values: CDR1 SGDLS, CDR2 YYNGEE. The CDR3 has 15 residues. V lost 0 bases, J lost 0 bases, and 7 bases lay in between. CDR3 nucleotide sequence: TGTGCCAGCAGCGTAGAGGGAGTCTCCTACAATGAGCAGTTCTTC. Translated, it gives CASSVEGVSYNEQFF.

This clonotype was counted ten times or more. The chain is built from TRBV4-2 and TRBJ2-7; a weak D match, TRBD1 (6 bases). This CDR3 is built from 13 residues. V shed 4 bases and J shed 4 bases, with 11 bases lying between them. Germline V gene lookup returns CDR1 LGHNA and CDR2 YNFKEQ. This CDR3 is CASSREQGYEQYF. The CDR3 DNA reads as TGTGCCAGCAGCCGAGAACAGGGTTACGAGCAGTACTTC.

This chain uses TRBV28 with TRBJ1-2; possibly TRBD1 for D (6 bases). This CDR3 has 15 residues. The germline V gene has CDR1 MDHEN and CDR2 SYDVKM. The V gene lost 5 bases and the J gene lost 1 base, with 14 bases spanning the gap. The CDR3 nucleotides are TGTGCCAGCAGTGGGGGGAGACAGGTTAACTATGGCTACACCTTC. Translating it yields CASSGGRQVNYGYTF.

The rearrangement uses TRBV6-1 and TRBJ2-1, with 14 bases identical to TRBD2. Germline V gene lookup returns CDR1 MNHNS and CDR2 SASEGT. Trimming at V came to 6 bases and at J to 4 bases, leaving 8 bases not matched to a gene. This CDR3 spans 17 amino acids. In nucleotides, the CDR3 is TGTGCCAGCAGACTACACCGGACTAGCGGGAGGTACAATGAGCAGTTCTTC. Protein sequence: CASRLHRTSGRYNEQFF.

The V gene is TRBV3-1, the J gene TRBJ2-1, with TRBD2 matching 11 bases. CDR3 length: 16 amino acids. The germline CDR1 and CDR2 sequences are LGHDT and YNNKEL (reference sequence). V dropped 4 bases and J dropped 5; count of bases not matched to a gene: 7. CDR3 coding DNA: TGTGCCAGCAGCCCGATGACTAGCGGGGAACACAATGAGCAGTTCTTC. Translation: CASSPMTSGEHNEQFF.

The chain joins TRBV2 to TRBJ1-2; no reliable D call. The V end lost 1 base, the J end lost 4 bases, and 7 bases lay between the germline ends. The CDR3 has 13 amino acids. The germline CDR1 and CDR2 sequences are SNHLY and FYNNEI. CDR3 sequence reads: CASSEGGPYGYTF. The CDR3 coding sequence is TGTGCCAGCAGTGAAGGTGGACCCTATGGCTACACCTTC. The variable domain in full, completed from reference TRBV2 and TRBJ1-2, reads EPEVTQTPSHQVTQMGQEVILRCVPISNHLYFYWYRQILGQKVEFLVSFYNNEISEKSEIFDDQFSVERPDGSNFTLKIRSTKLEDSAMYFCASSEGGPYGYTFGSGTRLTVV.

The gene calls are TRBV4-1 and TRBJ1-2; 9 positions agree with TRBD1. V gave up 5 bases and J gave up 4 bases; unmatched junction bases: 8. The germline V gene has CDR1 MGHRA and CDR2 YSYEKL. The CDR3 is 15 amino acids. The CDR3 loop reads CASSEAGTGLYGYTF. The CDR3 region has the DNA TGCGCCAGCAGCGAAGCCGGGACAGGGCTCTATGGCTACACCTTC.

This clonotype was seen many times. J is TRBJ2-2 and V is TRBV5-1; D remains unclear. CDR1 is SGHRS and CDR2 is YFSETQ in the germline V gene. The CDR3 totals 14 residues. V was cut by 3 bases and J by 5 bases, with 11 bases left in between. This CDR3 is CASSYETETGELFF. The CDR3 nucleotides read TGCGCCAGCAGCTACGAGACCGAAACCGGGGAGCTGTTTTTT. Combining the CDR3 with reference TRBV5-1 and TRBJ2-2 gives the whole variable domain KAGVTQTPRYLIKTRGQQVTLSCSPISGHRSVSWYQQTPGQGLQFLFEYFSETQRNKGNFPGRFSGRQFSNSRSEMNVSTLELGDSALYLCASSYETETGELFFGEGSRLTVL.

This clonotype showed up just a few times. This rearrangement joins TRBV9 to TRBJ2-1, with D uncertain. The V end lost 4 bases, the J end lost 0 bases, and 17 bases lay between the germline ends. The CDR3 loop spans 17 amino acids. From germline, CDR1 is SGDLS and CDR2 YYNGEE. The CDR3 protein is CASSPRVLLSSYNEQFF. The CDR3 DNA sequence: TGTGCCAGCAGCCCTCGGGTCCTACTTAGCTCCTACAATGAGCAGTTCTTC.

In this sample, this clonotype turned up many times. V usage is TRBV2 and J usage is TRBJ2-5; D might be TRBD1 (6 bases). The germline V and J ends were trimmed by 6 bases and 0 bases, with 14 bases remaining between them. The CDR3 has 15 residues. In germline, CDR1 is SNHLY, CDR2 FYNNEI. CDR3 protein: CASSRDRKYQETQYF. The DNA of the CDR3 is TGTGCCAGCAGCAGAGACAGGAAATACCAAGAGACCCAGTACTTC. The variable domain in full, with the rest retrieved from reference TRBV2 and TRBJ2-5, is EPEVTQTPSHQVTQMGQEVILRCVPISNHLYFYWYRQILGQKVEFLVSFYNNEISEKSEIFDDQFSVERPDGSNFTLKIRSTKLEDSAMYFCASSRDRKYQETQYFGPGTRLLVL.

The rearrangement joins TRBV2 to TRBJ2-5; the D gene is possibly TRBD2 (6 bases). Germline lookup yields CDR1 SNHLY and CDR2 FYNNEI. CDR3 size: 12 residues. V lost 6 bases and J 5 bases, leaving 10 bases between the germline ends. The CDR3 sequence is CASRAGRETQYF. CDR3 sequence (DNA): TGTGCCAGCAGGGCGGGACGGGAGACCCAGTACTTC.

The chain carries TRBV15 and TRBJ2-2; no firm D call. The CDR3 consists of 13 residues. Trimming cost V 1 base and J 6 bases, with 6 bases left between them. CDR1 is LNHNV, CDR2 YYDKDF, per germline (reference sequence). The CDR3 reads CATSRVTSGELFF. In DNA, the CDR3 is TGTGCCACCAGCAGAGTGACTTCCGGGGAGCTGTTTTTT.

This clonotype was detected many times. One end of the junction does not line up with germline, which may come from a read error. The chain employs TRBV5-1 and TRBJ2-1; 10 bases line up with TRBD1. From germline, CDR1 is SGHRS and CDR2 YFSETQ. The CDR3 contains 15 residues. CDR3 coding DNA: TGTGCCAGCAGCTCGGGACAGGGGAGTTACAATGAGCAGTTCTTC. It translates to CASSSGQGSYNEQFF.

J is TRBJ2-3 and V is TRBV4-2; 15 nucleotides agree with TRBD2. The J segment lost 2 bases and the V segment lost 4 bases, leaving 7 bases of the junction unmatched. The germline gives CDR1 LGHNA, CDR2 YNFKEQ. There are 18 residues in the CDR3. CDR3 DNA sequence: TGTGCCAGCAGCCCCGGGACTAGCGGGAGGTGGAACACAGATACGCAGTATTTT. Translated: CASSPGTSGRWNTDTQYF.

This clonotype has ten or more counts. The J gene is TRBJ1-2, the V gene TRBV3-1, with 8 bases lining up with TRBD1. Trimming cost V 0 bases and J 4 bases; bases outside gene matches: 4. Germline CDR1 and CDR2: LGHDT and YNNKEL (reference sequence). The CDR3 loop spans 15 amino acids. The CDR3 loop is CASSQDSQGAYGYTF. The CDR3, as DNA: TGTGCCAGCAGCCAAGATTCCCAGGGGGCCTATGGCTACACCTTC.

As for this clonotype: This could be a read error, since a much larger clone is one nucleotide away. CDR3 region: CASGQELLRNEQFF. CDR3 in DNA: TGCGCCAGCGGCCAAGAACTTCTTCGGAATGAGCAGTTCTTC. The chain employs TRBV4-3 and TRBJ2-1; D call uncertain. The germline CDR1 and CDR2 sequences are LGHNA and YSLEER. The CDR3 consists of 14 residues.

The rearrangement links TRBV29-1 to TRBJ1-4; no clear D. CDR1 is SQVTM and CDR2 is ANQGSEA in the germline V gene. CDR3 length: 13 amino acids. Trimming took off 5 bases at V and 2 bases at J, with 9 bases between the two ends. DNA for the CDR3: TGCAGCGTTCTAGCTAGGACTAATGAAAAACTGTTTTTT. This translates into CSVLARTNEKLFF.

The chain employs TRBV10-2 and TRBJ2-3; 11 bases match TRBD2. This CDR3 has 14 residues. The V and J ends lost 7 bases and 3 bases, in that order; junction bases with no gene match: 3. The germline gives CDR1 WSHSY, CDR2 SAAADI. CDR3 in amino acids: CASNVAGGTDTQYF. Written as DNA, the CDR3 is TGCGCCAGCAATGTAGCGGGGGGGACAGATACGCAGTATTTT.

At least ten counts were recorded for this clonotype. This chain joins TRBV9 and TRBJ1-2; TRBD1 agrees at 10 bases. This CDR3 has 14 amino acids. With V trimmed by 4 bases and J by 2 bases, 2 bases remained unmatched. Germline lookup yields CDR1 SGDLS and CDR2 YYNGEE. The CDR3 here is CASSQDRGNYGYTF. The CDR3 DNA is TGTGCCAGCAGCCAGGACAGGGGGAACTATGGCTACACCTTC.

This clonotype appeared many times. The chain is built from TRBV5-1 and TRBJ1-2, with 10 bases fitting TRBD1. The trim removed 0 bases at V and 11 bases at J, leaving 4 bases unmatched. The germline V gene has CDR1 SGHRS and CDR2 YFSETQ. This CDR3 has 13 amino acids. CDR3 nucleotide sequence: TGCGCCAGCAGCTTGGATGGGACAGGGGTTTACACCTTC. Amino acids: CASSLDGTGVYTF. The whole variable domain, remainder taken from reference TRBV5-1 and TRBJ1-2, is KAGVTQTPRYLIKTRGQQVTLSCSPISGHRSVSWYQQTPGQGLQFLFEYFSETQRNKGNFPGRFSGRQFSNSRSEMNVSTLELGDSALYLCASSLDGTGVYTFGSGTRLTVV.

There are many counts of this clonotype. The V gene is TRBV7-3, the J gene TRBJ2-5, with 7 bases matching TRBD2. Trimming took 6 bases from V and 2 from J; bases not matched to a gene: 3. Germline lookup yields CDR1 SGHTA and CDR2 FQGTGA. The CDR3 covers 13 residues. The CDR3 reads CASRSSGQETQYF. The CDR3 coding sequence is TGTGCCAGCAGAAGTAGCGGGCAAGAGACCCAGTACTTC.

At least ten counts were recorded for this clonotype. The chain has TRBV29-1 and TRBJ2-5; unclear D gene. Trimming cost V 7 bases and J 4 bases, with 13 bases left between them. Looked up from germline, CDR1 is SQVTM and CDR2 is ANQGSEA. This CDR3 is built from 12 residues. In DNA form, the CDR3 reads TGCAGCGCAATAGACACGCGAGAGACCCAGTACTTC. This encodes CSAIDTRETQYF.

This clonotype was picked up a small number of times. V usage is TRBV7-9 and J usage is TRBJ2-1; 10 nucleotides match TRBD2. CDR3 length: 17 amino acids. CDR1 and CDR2 from the germline V gene are SEHNR and FQNEAQ (reference sequence). The J segment lost 7 bases and the V segment lost 1 base, leaving 10 bases of the junction unmatched. The CDR3 coding sequence is TGTGCCAGCAGCTTAGAAAAGGGTCTAGCGGGGGAGAATGAGCAGTTCTTC. Amino acids: CASSLEKGLAGENEQFF.

The chain combines TRBV2 with TRBJ2-2; D is perhaps TRBD1 (5 bases). CDR1 is SNHLY and CDR2 is FYNNEI in the germline V gene. With 7 bases removed from V and 0 bases from J, the gap between germline ends came to 12 bases. The CDR3 is made up of 15 amino acids. The CDR3 sequence: CASTLGHSNTGELFF. The CDR3 DNA reads as TGTGCCAGCACTCTGGGGCACTCGAACACCGGGGAGCTGTTTTTT.